The 20 T cell receptor beta chains listed next were all sequenced from one sample in a study of cytomegalovirus exposure and HLA in healthy donors. The primer mix had 60 Vbeta and 13 Jbeta primers. The repertoire was sequenced with immunoSEQ multiplex PCR; TCRdb's copy has only in-frame clones and lacks some. The profile shows 72,000 or so clones, around 74% of them singletons. Sample: PBMCs. Receptors originate from a human donor in good health.

This chain connects TRBV6-5 to TRBJ1-6; 10 positions match TRBD1. The CDR3 totals 15 residues. V lost 6 bases and J lost 5; bases outside the gene matches: 4. CDR1 is MNHEY and CDR2 is SVGAGI in the germline V gene. CDR3: CASSDRGLHNSPLHF. For the CDR3, the DNA is TGTGCCAGCAGCGACAGGGGGCTCCATAATTCACCCCTCCACTTT.

This clone was recorded a few times. This chain uses TRBV29-1 with TRBJ2-5, with D possibly being TRBD1 (5 bases). Trimming stripped 8 bases from V and 3 bases from J, with 13 bases between. CDR1 is SQVTM and CDR2 is ANQGSEA in the germline V gene. This CDR3 spans 12 amino acids. DNA for the CDR3: TGCAGCCTGGGGCAGGGTGAAGAGACCCAGTACTTC. Its protein is CSLGQGEETQYF.

The chain couples TRBV6-6 to TRBJ1-1; 7 bases agree with TRBD1. This CDR3 is built from 13 residues. Germline V CDR1 and CDR2: MNHNY, SVGAGI (reference sequence). V gave up 10 bases and J gave up 1 base; unmatched junction bases: 6. This CDR3 is CATGRGPNTEAFF. Written as DNA, the CDR3 is TGTGCCACAGGAAGGGGGCCGAACACTGAAGCTTTCTTT.

This rearrangement joins TRBV11-2 to TRBJ2-7, with D perhaps matching TRBD1 (6 bases). Trimming pared 2 bases from V and 3 bases from J, leaving 11 bases between. CDR1 is SGHAT, CDR2 FQNNGV, per germline. This CDR3 comprises 14 residues. The CDR3 DNA sequence: TGTGCCAGCAGCTTATCCCAGGGGTTCTACGAGCAGTACTTC. It translates to CASSLSQGFYEQYF.

Only a few counts were recorded for this clone. V is TRBV27 and J is TRBJ1-5; D not resolved. V dropped 2 bases and J dropped 4 bases, with 6 bases sitting between them. The CDR3 is 13 residues long. CDR1 and CDR2 from the germline V gene are MNHEY and SMNVEV (reference sequence). CDR3 nucleotide sequence: TGTGCCAGCAGTTTAGTAGTTAATCAGCCCCAGCATTTT. Amino acids: CASSLVVNQPQHF.

A note on this clone: One junction end does not reproduce the germline sequence, and a read error may be involved. The chain couples TRBV4-2 to TRBJ2-7; 10 bases are a match to TRBD1. CDR3 length equals 14 residues. In germline, CDR1 is LGHNA, CDR2 YNFKEQ. CDR3 loop: CASSQDNRDRGIHF. The CDR3, as DNA: TGTGCCAGCAGCCAAGATAATCGGGACAGGGGAATTCACTTC.

V is TRBV10-1 and J is TRBJ1-1, with 11 positions matching TRBD1. The CDR3 extends over 15 amino acids. Germline V lookup: CDR1 WNHNN, CDR2 SYGVQD (reference sequence). V shed 3 bases and J 7 bases; nucleotides not matched to a gene: 7. The CDR3 nucleotides are TGCGCCAGCAGTGATCCGGGACAGGGGGTAGGTGAAGCTTTCTTT. This gives the protein CASSDPGQGVGEAFF.

The chain carries TRBV30 and TRBJ1-5, with TRBD1 matching over 9 bases. After removal of 5 bases from V and 6 bases from J, the junction contained 8 bases not matched to a gene. This CDR3 region has 14 residues. Germline V gives CDR1 GTSNPN, CDR2 SVGIG (reference sequence). CDR3 sequence: CAWGFGTGIQPQHF. CDR3 DNA sequence: TGTGCCTGGGGATTTGGGACAGGGATTCAGCCCCAGCATTTT.

There are a few counts of this clone. The rearrangement links TRBV27 to TRBJ2-3, with unresolved D. The germline V gene has CDR1 MNHEY and CDR2 SMNVEV (reference sequence). The CDR3 consists of 13 residues. V lost 0 bases and J 5 bases, leaving 6 bases between the germline ends. The CDR3 nucleotides are TGTGCCAGCAGTTTATCGAACAAAGATACGCAGTATTTT. It codes for CASSLSNKDTQYF.

The chain has TRBV10-3 and TRBJ2-3, with 8 bases matching TRBD2. Trimming at V came to 3 bases and at J to 2 bases, leaving 4 bases not matched to a gene. The CDR3 extends over 15 amino acids. Germline loops: CDR1 ENHRY, CDR2 SYGVKD. CDR3 bases: TGTGCCATCAGTGACTCACTAGCGGTCACAGATACGCAGTATTTT. As protein: CAISDSLAVTDTQYF.

In its sample, this clone was seen once. This chain links TRBV6-6 with TRBJ1-5, with 7 nucleotides matching TRBD1. The CDR3 is 15 amino acids. The V gene end was trimmed by 4 bases and the J gene end by 1 base; junction bases not matched to a gene: 4. From germline, CDR1 is MNHNY and CDR2 SVGAGI (reference sequence). This CDR3 reads CASSLTGMSNQPQHF. CDR3 nucleotide sequence: TGTGCCAGCAGTTTGACAGGGATGAGCAATCAGCCCCAGCATTTT.

The rearrangement joins TRBV13 to TRBJ1-2, with D perhaps TRBD1 (6 bases). V gave up 1 base and J gave up 5 bases, with 11 bases separating them. The CDR3 has 14 residues. CDR1 and CDR2 (germline): PRHDT, FYEKMQ (reference sequence). CDR3 bases: TGTGCCAGCAGCTTAGTGGGAGGGGGATATGGCTACACCTTC. Translating it yields CASSLVGGGYGYTF.

The chain carries TRBV5-1 and TRBJ1-3; 10 nucleotides align to TRBD1. The CDR3 totals 16 residues. V dropped 2 bases and J dropped 3; count of bases not matched to a gene: 5. CDR1 is SGHRS and CDR2 is YFSETQ in the germline V gene. Written as DNA, the CDR3 is TGCGCCAGCAGCTTAAGGGGACAGGGGATTGGAAACACCATATATTTT. Protein: CASSLRGQGIGNTIYF.

This sequence joins TRBV6-1 and TRBJ1-5; maybe TRBD1 (6 bases). This CDR3 is 13 amino acids long. CDR1 and CDR2 (germline): MNHNS, SASEGT. The ends were cut back, 7 bases at V and 1 base at J, with 8 bases in the middle. The CDR3 here is CASTDRSNQPQHF. As DNA, the CDR3 is TGTGCCAGCACGGACAGAAGCAATCAGCCCCAGCATTTT.

In DNA form, the CDR3 reads TGCGCCAGCAGCGACCCCGGGACAGGGATCTATGGCTACACCTTC. It is translated as CASSDPGTGIYGYTF. The J gene is TRBJ1-2, the V gene TRBV5-1, with 9 bases matching TRBD1. The CDR3 has 15 amino acids. Trimming removed 4 bases from V and 4 bases from J; junction bases left unmatched: 8. The germline V gene has CDR1 SGHRS and CDR2 YFSETQ.

This clone turned up a few times. The chain carries TRBV5-5 and TRBJ2-1; no clear D gene. Trimming pared 2 bases from V and 7 bases from J, leaving 10 bases between. The CDR3 runs to 13 residues. Germline V gene lookup returns CDR1 SGHKS and CDR2 YYEKEE (reference sequence). The CDR3, as DNA: TGTGCCAGCAGCTTCCGACTCGTTAATGAGCAGTTCTTC. Residues: CASSFRLVNEQFF. Full variable domain (missing parts from reference TRBV5-5 and TRBJ2-1): DAGVTQSPTHLIKTRGQQVTLRCSPISGHKSVSWYQQVLGQGPQFIFQYYEKEERGRGNFPDRFSARQFPNYSSELNVNALLLGDSALYLCASSFRLVNEQFFGPGTRLTVL.

The chain couples TRBV5-1 to TRBJ2-4, with 10 bases fitting TRBD1. Germline CDR1 reads SGHRS; CDR2 reads YFSETQ. The CDR3 is made up of 19 amino acids. With 1 base clipped from V and 0 bases from J, the junction kept 10 bases outside the gene matches. The CDR3 sequence is CASSLFPIGQGGAKNIQYF. CDR3 in DNA: TGCGCCAGCAGCTTGTTCCCCATCGGACAGGGGGGAGCCAAAAACATTCAGTACTTC.

The chain recombines TRBV28 with TRBJ2-2, with a weak D call TRBD1 (6 bases). The CDR3 length is 15 residues. V dropped 5 bases and J dropped 1 base, with 11 bases sitting between them. From germline, CDR1 is MDHEN and CDR2 SYDVKM. The CDR3 here is CASSVPGENTGELFF. The DNA of the CDR3 is TGTGCCAGCAGTGTTCCAGGGGAGAACACCGGGGAGCTGTTTTTT.

J is TRBJ2-7 and V is TRBV27; the D gene is possibly TRBD2 (5 bases). This CDR3 is built from 13 residues. V was pared by 5 bases and J by 7 bases, with 15 bases between. The germline V gene encodes CDR1 MNHEY and CDR2 SMNVEV (reference sequence). CDR3 coding DNA: TGTGCCAGCAGTCCCTTCGACGAGGGTGAGCAGTACTTC. This translates into CASSPFDEGEQYF.

The CDR3 spells CASSQTGYYGYTF. The CDR3 coding sequence is TGTGCCAGCAGCCAAACCGGTTACTATGGCTACACCTTC. The chain combines TRBV11-1 with TRBJ1-2; D call uncertain. The V gene lost 5 bases and the J gene lost 3 bases, with 10 bases spanning the gap. The germline V gene encodes CDR1 SGHAT and CDR2 FQDESV (reference sequence). CDR3 size: 13 residues.